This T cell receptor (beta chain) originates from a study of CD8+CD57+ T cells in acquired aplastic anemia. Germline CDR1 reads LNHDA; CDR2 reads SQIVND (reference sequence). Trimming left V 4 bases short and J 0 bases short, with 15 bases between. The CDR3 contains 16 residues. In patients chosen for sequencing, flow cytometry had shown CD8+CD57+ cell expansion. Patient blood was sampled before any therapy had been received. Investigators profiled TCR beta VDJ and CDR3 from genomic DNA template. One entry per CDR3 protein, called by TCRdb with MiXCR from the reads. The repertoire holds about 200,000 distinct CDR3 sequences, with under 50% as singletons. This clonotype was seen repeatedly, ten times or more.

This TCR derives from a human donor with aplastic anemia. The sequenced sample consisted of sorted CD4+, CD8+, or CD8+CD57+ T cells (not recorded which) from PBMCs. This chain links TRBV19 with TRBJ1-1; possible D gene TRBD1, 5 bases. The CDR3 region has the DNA TGTGCCAGTAGTAATGAGGGGCGCTACATGAACACTGAAGCTTTCTTT. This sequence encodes CASSNEGRYMNTEAFF.